The 26 T cell receptor beta chains in this list originate from one sample, sequenced in a study of early T cells in non-severe SARS-CoV-2 infection. MiXCR, run by TCRdb on the 5' RACE reads, gives a single entry per CDR3 protein. Here the sample spans about 110,000 distinct CDR3 sequences, over 9.5% being singletons. The input for sequencing was whole blood, taken at baseline. Receptor source: an adult who was a healthcare worker with PCR-confirmed SARS-CoV-2 infection or an uninfected control (not recorded which).

V usage is TRBV20-1 and J usage is TRBJ2-1, with 7 bases identical to TRBD1. There are 14 residues in the CDR3. From germline, CDR1 is DFQATT and CDR2 SNEGSKA (reference sequence). V lost 6 bases to trimming and J lost 7 bases; unmatched junction nucleotides: 12. CDR3 sequence: CSANTGEVTNEQFF. CDR3 nucleotide sequence: TGCAGTGCGAATACAGGGGAAGTGACGAATGAGCAGTTCTTC.

This clonotype was picked up a small number of times. The J gene is TRBJ1-6, the V gene TRBV6-6; D is unclear. The ends were cut back, 7 bases at V and 5 bases at J, with 3 bases in the middle. Germline V gene data show CDR1 as MNHNY and CDR2 as SVGAGI (reference sequence). This CDR3 contains 11 residues. CDR3: CASTDNSPLHF. CDR3 DNA sequence: TGTGCCAGCACGGATAATTCACCCCTCCACTTT.

Only a few counts were recorded for this clonotype. The V and J genes are TRBV7-9 and TRBJ2-1; 9 bases align to TRBD2. The CDR3 is made up of 17 amino acids. J lost 4 bases, V lost 2 bases, and 9 bases had no gene match. Germline values: CDR1 SEHNR, CDR2 FQNEAQ (reference sequence). CDR3 nucleotide sequence: TGTGCCAGCAGCTTACGCACCATAGCGGGAGTATACAATGAGCAGTTCTTC. This encodes CASSLRTIAGVYNEQFF.

The V call is TRBV19, the J call TRBJ1-2; 7 bases line up with TRBD1. With 6 bases clipped from V and 8 bases from J, the junction kept 27 bases outside the gene matches. Germline CDR1 LNHDA, CDR2 SQIVND (reference sequence). The CDR3 is 19 amino acids. The CDR3 DNA sequence: TGTGCCAGTAGAGTTGAAGTAACCGGGACAGCCACCGTATTATACGGCTACACCTTC. Its protein product is CASRVEVTGTATVLYGYTF.

A note on this clonotype: A clone one base away is much larger, so this may be a read error. The J gene is TRBJ1-5, the V gene TRBV7-3, with TRBD1 as a possible D gene (5 bases). Germline V gene sequence: CDR1 SGHTA, CDR2 FQGTGA. V lost 5 bases to trimming and J lost 0 bases, with 14 bases between them. This CDR3 is built from 16 residues. The CDR3 spells CASSTWTRYSNQPQHF. CDR3 DNA sequence: TGTGCCAGCAGCACTTGGACAAGGTATAGCAATCAGCCCCAGCATTTT. Variable domain in full (rest from reference TRBV7-3 and TRBJ1-5): GAGVSQTPSNKVTEKGKYVELRCDPISGHTALYWYRQSLGQGPEFLIYFQGTGAADDSGLPNDRFFAVRPEGSVSTLKIQRTERGDSAVYLCASSTWTRYSNQPQHFGDGTRLSIL.

The genes are TRBV2 and TRBJ1-2; weak D call: TRBD1 (5 bases). The V gene lost 4 bases and the J gene lost 6 bases, with 12 bases spanning the gap. Germline V gene lookup returns CDR1 SNHLY and CDR2 FYNNEI. CDR3 length equals 13 residues. DNA for the CDR3: TGTGCCAGCAGTGGGCAGGGCTCCGATGGCTACACCTTC. Its protein product is CASSGQGSDGYTF.

In this sample, this clonotype turned up a few times. V is TRBV7-3 and J is TRBJ2-1; the D call may be TRBD1 or TRBD2 (5 bases each). The V gene lost 5 bases and the J gene lost 8 bases, with 19 bases spanning the gap. Germline assignment: CDR1 SGHTA and CDR2 FQGTGA. The CDR3 contains 15 residues. The CDR3, as DNA: TGTGCCAGCAGCCCCGGGACCTTCGGAACCGATGAGCAGTTCTTC. Translation gives CASSPGTFGTDEQFF.

The gene calls are TRBV6-5 and TRBJ1-5; D call uncertain. V was pared by 7 bases and J by 1 base, with 8 bases between. Germline V CDR1 and CDR2: MNHEY, SVGAGI. The CDR3 spans 13 residues. CDR3 loop: CASTSGSNQPQHF. In DNA form, the CDR3 reads TGTGCCAGCACGTCGGGGAGCAATCAGCCCCAGCATTTT.

This clonotype was picked up many times. The rearrangement uses TRBV3-1 and TRBJ1-2, with D unclear. V was trimmed by 1 base and J by 3 bases, leaving 9 bases between them. The CDR3 has 14 residues. The germline gives CDR1 LGHDT, CDR2 YNNKEL (reference sequence). The DNA of the CDR3 is TGTGCCAGCAGCCAAGGCCAAGACTACTATGGCTACACCTTC. This gives the protein CASSQGQDYYGYTF. The full variable domain, in which reference TRBV3-1 and TRBJ1-2 provide the parts outside the CDR3, is DTAVSQTPKYLVTQMGNDKSIKCEQNLGHDTMYWYKQDSKKFLKIMFSYNNKELIINETVPNRFSPKSPDKAHLNLHINSLELGDSAVYFCASSQGQDYYGYTFGSGTRLTVV.

Only a few counts were recorded for this clonotype. The rearrangement uses TRBV2 and TRBJ2-7, with D possibly being TRBD1 or TRBD2 (5 bases each). Germline V gene data show CDR1 as SNHLY and CDR2 as FYNNEI. The V end was cut by 0 bases, the J end by 12 bases, with 15 bases between. This CDR3 is 13 amino acids long. CDR3 sequence (DNA): TGTGCCAGCAGTGAAGCTCCCAGGGACCGCCGGTACTTC. Translation: CASSEAPRDRRYF.

As regards this clonotype: The junction differs from germline at one of its ends, possibly a read error. This chain connects TRBV28 to TRBJ1-5; D perhaps matches TRBD1 (5 bases). This CDR3 comprises 15 residues. Germline values: CDR1 MDHEN, CDR2 SYDVKM. CDR3 in amino acids: CASTAGGWGNHPQHF. CDR3 nucleotide sequence: TGTGCCAGCACCGCGGGAGGGTGGGGCAATCACCCCCAGCATTTT. Variable domain in full (rest from reference TRBV28 and TRBJ1-5): DVKVTQSSRYLVKRTGEKVFLECVQDMDHENMFWYRQDPGLGLRLIYFSYDVKMKEKGDIPEGYSVSREKKERFSLILESASTNQTSMYLCASTAGGWGNHPQHFGDGTRLSIL.

The CDR3 sequence: CASSAAGHGYTF. CDR3 DNA: TGTGCCAGCAGTGCGGCAGGGCATGGCTACACCTTC. This chain uses TRBV6-2 or TRBV6-3 with TRBJ1-2; weak D call: TRBD1 (5 bases). Germline V gene lookup returns CDR1 MNHEY and CDR2 SVGEGT. Trimming removed 5 bases at V and 6 bases at J, with 10 bases between. The CDR3 sequence is 12 residues long.

Only a few counts were recorded for this clonotype. The chain combines TRBV18 with TRBJ2-7; 9 bases are a match to TRBD1. This CDR3 contains 15 residues. The germline V gene encodes CDR1 KGHSH and CDR2 LQKENI. V was clipped by 6 bases and J by 2 bases; unmatched bases: 8. CDR3 region: CASSPPGQGAYEQYF. CDR3 nucleotide sequence: TGTGCCAGCTCGCCTCCGGGACAGGGTGCCTACGAGCAGTACTTC. Full variable domain (outside the CDR3, taken from reference TRBV18 and TRBJ2-7): NAGVMQNPRHLVRRRGQEARLRCSPMKGHSHVYWYRQLPEEGLKFMVYLQKENIIDESGMPKERFSAEFPKEGPSILRIQQVVRGDSAAYFCASSPPGQGAYEQYFGPGTRLTVT.

The gene calls are TRBV20-1 and TRBJ2-6; 13 nucleotides align to TRBD2. The CDR3 has 17 residues. The germline gives CDR1 DFQATT, CDR2 SNEGSKA (reference sequence). After removal of 3 bases from V and 0 bases from J, the junction contained 2 bases not matched to a gene. The CDR3 here is CSARRTSGGSGANVLTF. DNA for the CDR3: TGCAGTGCTAGGAGGACTAGCGGGGGCTCTGGGGCCAACGTCCTGACTTTC.

In this sample, this clonotype turned up many times. The V and J genes are TRBV12-3 or TRBV12-4 and TRBJ1-5, with D tentatively TRBD1 (5 bases). The CDR3 runs to 15 residues. V dropped 5 bases and J dropped 1 base, with 12 bases sitting between them. CDR3 sequence: CASSTYRMSNQPQHF. Written as DNA, the CDR3 is TGTGCCAGCAGTACCTACAGGATGAGCAATCAGCCCCAGCATTTT.

This clonotype was counted between two and nine times. The rearrangement uses TRBV7-3 and TRBJ2-6; unclear D gene. Germline V gene lookup returns CDR1 SGHTA and CDR2 FQGTGA. Between the trimmed V and J ends, which lost 5 bases and 9 bases, there was a span of 5 bases. This CDR3 contains 11 residues. The CDR3 DNA follows: TGTGCCAGCAGCCAAAACAACGTCCTGACTTTC. Translation gives CASSQNNVLTF.

CDR3 DNA: TGTGCCAGCAGCGAAGACTCCTTCTCCTACGAGCAGTACTTC. Translation gives CASSEDSFSYEQYF. The chain is built from TRBV5-6 and TRBJ2-7; the D is unclear. The V and J ends lost 4 bases and 0 bases respectively, with 11 bases between them. This CDR3 has 14 amino acids. In germline, CDR1 is SGHDT, CDR2 YYEEEE.

This clonotype has just a few counts. The CDR3 sequence is CASSRGYGYTF. The CDR3 DNA reads as TGTGCCAGCAGCAGGGGTTATGGCTACACCTTC. This chain links TRBV11-2 with TRBJ1-2, with D perhaps matching TRBD1 (5 bases). CDR1 and CDR2 from the germline V gene are SGHAT and FQNNGV. V lost 5 bases and J 5 bases, leaving 6 bases between the germline ends. The CDR3 loop spans 11 amino acids.

This clonotype was recorded at least ten times. The gene calls are TRBV12-5 and TRBJ1-5, with TRBD1 as a possible D gene (5 bases). CDR3 length equals 13 residues. The V gene lost 4 bases and the J gene lost 2 bases, with 6 bases spanning the gap. Germline CDR1 and CDR2: LGHNT and FRNRAP. Here the CDR3 reads CASGWGGNQPQHF. For the CDR3, the DNA is TGTGCTAGTGGTTGGGGGGGCAATCAGCCCCAGCATTTT.

This clonotype was found a few times. The chain is built from TRBV28 and TRBJ2-4; D is unresolved. The CDR3 length is 16 residues. CDR1 and CDR2 from the germline V gene are MDHEN and SYDVKM. Trimming removed 4 bases at V and 7 bases at J, with 20 bases between. The CDR3 DNA reads TGTGCCAGCAGTTCCTCAGAAGCACGGCAGTGGAACATTCAGTACTTC. Protein: CASSSSEARQWNIQYF.

The chain is built from TRBV7-9 and TRBJ2-7, with 7 bases that match TRBD1. This CDR3 has 15 amino acids. Germline assignment: CDR1 SEHNR and CDR2 FQNEAQ (reference sequence). The V gene end was trimmed by 5 bases and the J gene end by 2 bases; junction bases not matched to a gene: 9. CDR3 residues: CASSPRKGAAYEQYF. CDR3 sequence (DNA): TGTGCCAGCAGCCCTCGGAAGGGGGCCGCCTACGAGCAGTACTTC. Together with reference TRBV7-9 and TRBJ2-7, the CDR3 gives the full variable domain: DTGVSQNPRHKITKRGQNVTFRCDPISEHNRLYWYRQTLGQGPEFLTYFQNEAQLEKSRLLSDRFSAERPKGSFSTLEIQRTEQGDSAMYLCASSPRKGAAYEQYFGPGTRLTVT.

This clonotype has a handful of counts. The genes are TRBV9 and TRBJ2-1; TRBD1 matches 9 bases. CDR1 and CDR2 (germline): SGDLS, YYNGEE. This CDR3 has 15 amino acids. Trimming removed 0 bases from V and 4 bases from J; junction bases left unmatched: 2. In DNA, the CDR3 is TGTGCCAGCAGCGTAGGGACAGGGGCTTACAATGAGCAGTTCTTC. Amino acids: CASSVGTGAYNEQFF.

This clonotype has ten or more counts. V is TRBV7-9 and J is TRBJ1-1, with D unresolved. V dropped 5 bases and J dropped 4 bases, with 17 bases sitting between them. CDR3 length equals 15 residues. Germline V gene sequence: CDR1 SEHNR, CDR2 FQNEAQ (reference sequence). CDR3 residues: CASSHRSVGSTEAFF. The CDR3 nucleotides read TGTGCCAGCAGCCACCGATCTGTGGGTAGCACTGAAGCTTTCTTT.

The rearrangement links TRBV25-1 to TRBJ1-5; D unclear. Germline loops: CDR1 MGHDK, CDR2 SYGVNS. The germline V and J ends were trimmed by 3 bases and 9 bases, with 9 bases remaining between them. The length of the CDR3 is 12 residues. CDR3 amino acids: CASSDPVTPQHF. The CDR3 region has the DNA TGTGCCAGCAGTGACCCCGTTACGCCCCAGCATTTT.

The V and J genes are TRBV6-5 and TRBJ2-1; 13 nucleotides align to TRBD2. The V segment lost 5 bases and the J segment 6 bases; nucleotides outside the gene matches: 10. The CDR3 sequence is 17 residues long. Germline V gene sequence: CDR1 MNHEY, CDR2 SVGAGI. CDR3 loop: CASSRTGLAGEGNEQFF. The CDR3 bases are TGTGCCAGCAGTCGTACCGGACTAGCGGGAGAAGGCAATGAGCAGTTCTTC.

The sample holds a few counts of this clonotype. The chain combines TRBV5-4 with TRBJ2-7; no firm D call. Trimming cost V 0 bases and J 3 bases, with 13 bases left between them. Germline lookup yields CDR1 SGHNT and CDR2 YYREEE (reference sequence). There are 15 residues in the CDR3. CDR3 bases: TGTGCCAGCAGCTTGGCCGGTGGCAGGAACTACGAGCAGTACTTC. Translated, it gives CASSLAGGRNYEQYF.